This T cell receptor beta chain was observed in a study of T cells in Graves' hyperthyroidism and ophthalmopathy. General study results and limits: In the blood, most expanded thyroid clonotypes above 0.001 appeared as well.

This CDR3 has 17 amino acids. V gave up 2 bases and J gave up 0 bases; unmatched junction bases: 6. The V gene's germline CDR1 is SEHNR and CDR2 FQNEAQ (reference sequence). Any patient presenting with uncontrolled infection, other autoimmune disease, pregnancy or lactation was left out. Amplified TCR beta CDR3 regions derived from RNA transcripts. A set of HTBI primers served as the primers for a first-round RT-PCR of the TCR CDR3. TCRdb re-called the multiplex PCR reads through MiXCR, storing one row per CDR3 protein. The sample yields some 250,000 distinct CDR3 sequences, roughly 15% seen once. In this sample, this clonotype turned up many times. Its antigen is not identified.

The chain has TRBV7-9 and TRBJ2-1; 8 bases align to TRBD2. Material for sequencing was blood. The origin of this receptor is a woman aged 50 to 60 with Graves' hyperthyroidism that later progressed to Graves' ophthalmopathy. CDR3 sequence reads: CASSLPPGGFSYNEQFF. CDR3 in DNA: TGTGCCAGCAGCTTACCCCCGGGAGGGTTCTCCTACAATGAGCAGTTCTTC.